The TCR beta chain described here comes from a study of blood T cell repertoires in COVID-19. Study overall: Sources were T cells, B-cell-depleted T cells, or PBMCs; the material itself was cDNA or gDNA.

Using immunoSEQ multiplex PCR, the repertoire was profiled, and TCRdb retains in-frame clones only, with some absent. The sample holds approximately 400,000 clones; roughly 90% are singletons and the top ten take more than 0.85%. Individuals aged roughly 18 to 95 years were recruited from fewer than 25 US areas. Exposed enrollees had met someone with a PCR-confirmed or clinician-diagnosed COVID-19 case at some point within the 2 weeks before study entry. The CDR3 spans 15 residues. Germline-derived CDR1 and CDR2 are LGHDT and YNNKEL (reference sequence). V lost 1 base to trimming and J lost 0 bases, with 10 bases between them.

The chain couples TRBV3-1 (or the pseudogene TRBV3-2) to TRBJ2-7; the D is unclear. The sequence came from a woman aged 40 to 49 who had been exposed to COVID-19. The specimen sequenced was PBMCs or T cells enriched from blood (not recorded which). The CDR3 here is CASSQVPSSSYEQYF. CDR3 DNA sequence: TGTGCCAGCAGCCAAGTCCCTTCCAGCTCCTACGAGCAGTACTTC.